This section outlines one T cell receptor (beta chain) sequence together with its context. This sample is part of a study of blood T cell repertoires in COVID-19. The data were produced by immunoSEQ multiplex PCR, yet TCRdb's version contains in-frame clones alone and is incomplete. The repertoire holds 110,000 or so clones, with around 82% as singletons. Specimen: peripheral blood. This TCR was recovered from a human donor in a cohort sampled during active or convalescent COVID-19.

CDR3 sequence (DNA): TGTGCCAGCAGATATCTTAGGAACACTGAAGCTTTCTTT. Encoded protein: CASRYLRNTEAFF. The genes are TRBV28 and TRBJ1-1; D call uncertain. Germline V gene data show CDR1 as MDHEN and CDR2 as SYDVKM. This CDR3 is 13 amino acids long. Trimming stripped 6 bases from V and 1 base from J, with 9 bases between.